Presented here are 23 T cell receptor beta chains from one specimen sequenced in a study of T-cell memory formation after mild COVID-19. MiXCR, run by TCRdb on the 5' RACE reads, gives a single entry per CDR3 protein. In the table there are a few hundred thousand distinct CDR3 sequences, around 16% of which are singletons. The sequenced sample consisted of PBMCs or a T cell subset sorted from them (not recorded which). The receptors were sampled from a man between 18 and 29 years old who had mild COVID-19 (a few samples of this study predate the infection). Cell type and time point are not known.

This clonotype was counted between two and nine times. The genes are TRBV5-1 and TRBJ1-1; D unresolved. Trimming removed 3 bases from V and 0 bases from J, with 12 bases in between. The V gene's germline CDR1 is SGHRS and CDR2 YFSETQ. The CDR3 has 15 amino acids. The CDR3 loop reads CASSSDGLLNTEAFF. CDR3 DNA: TGCGCCAGCAGCTCCGACGGATTGTTGAACACTGAAGCTTTCTTT.

The CDR3 DNA follows: TGTGCCAGCAGGGTCAGGGCCCAAGAGACCCAGTACTTC. Translated, it gives CASRVRAQETQYF. This sequence joins TRBV2 and TRBJ2-5; tentatively, D is TRBD1 (5 bases). Trimming took 6 bases from V and 1 from J, leaving 9 bases between them. CDR1 and CDR2 (germline): SNHLY, FYNNEI. This CDR3 has 13 amino acids.

CDR3 region: CASSLWDPRTNTEAFF. The CDR3 DNA is TGCGCCAGCAGCTTGTGGGACCCAAGAACGAACACTGAAGCTTTCTTT. V usage is TRBV5-1 and J usage is TRBJ1-1, with D possibly TRBD1 on 5 matching bases. Deletions cut 1 base from V and 1 base from J, with 14 bases between. Germline loops: CDR1 SGHRS, CDR2 YFSETQ. This CDR3 has 16 residues. The whole variable domain, filled in from reference TRBV5-1 and TRBJ1-1, reads KAGVTQTPRYLIKTRGQQVTLSCSPISGHRSVSWYQQTPGQGLQFLFEYFSETQRNKGNFPGRFSGRQFSNSRSEMNVSTLELGDSALYLCASSLWDPRTNTEAFFGQGTRLTVV.

The V gene is TRBV5-1, the J gene TRBJ2-1; 9 nucleotides line up with TRBD2. V lost 5 bases and J lost 6; bases outside the gene matches: 9. This CDR3 region has 15 residues. CDR1 and CDR2 from the germline V gene are SGHRS and YFSETQ. CDR3 loop: CASSNTGLAGNEQFF. DNA for the CDR3: TGCGCCAGCAGTAATACGGGACTAGCTGGCAATGAGCAGTTCTTC. Supplemented by reference TRBV5-1 and TRBJ2-1, the full variable domain reads KAGVTQTPRYLIKTRGQQVTLSCSPISGHRSVSWYQQTPGQGLQFLFEYFSETQRNKGNFPGRFSGRQFSNSRSEMNVSTLELGDSALYLCASSNTGLAGNEQFFGPGTRLTVL.

This clonotype was picked up a small number of times. The chain carries TRBV12-5 and TRBJ2-3, with TRBD2 as a possible D gene (6 bases). This CDR3 spans 16 amino acids. CDR1 is LGHNT, CDR2 FRNRAP, per germline. V dropped 1 base and J dropped 5 bases, with 16 bases sitting between them. In nucleotides, the CDR3 is TGTGCTAGTGGTTTGGATACCTCCGGAGGGGAAGATACGCAGTATTTT. It encodes CASGLDTSGGEDTQYF. The full variable domain, completed using reference TRBV12-5 and TRBJ2-3, is DARVTQTPRHKVTEMGQEVTMRCQPILGHNTVFWYRQTMMQGLELLAYFRNRAPLDDSGMPKDRFSAEMPDATLATLKIQPSEPRDSAVYFCASGLDTSGGEDTQYFGPGTRLTVL.

CDR3 bases: TGTGCCAGCAGCCCCCGACAGGGGTCCTACGAGCAGTACGTC. Protein: CASSPRQGSYEQYV. The genes are TRBV7-2 and TRBJ2-7; 8 bases are a match to TRBD1. CDR1 and CDR2 from the germline V gene are SGHTA and FQGNSA. The CDR3 has 14 amino acids. With V trimmed by 5 bases and J by 1 base, 4 bases remained unmatched.

Only a few counts were recorded for this clonotype. This rearrangement joins TRBV7-9 to TRBJ1-4; 7 bases match TRBD1. There are 15 residues in the CDR3. Germline lookup yields CDR1 SEHNR and CDR2 FQNEAQ (reference sequence). Trimming removed 5 bases from V and 7 bases from J; junction bases left unmatched: 10. This CDR3 is CASSPLQGGLEKLFF. CDR3 nucleotide sequence: TGTGCCAGCAGCCCCCTCCAGGGGGGTCTTGAAAAACTGTTTTTT.

This chain connects TRBV5-4 to TRBJ2-5, with a possible D match to TRBD2 (5 bases). Trimming removed 4 bases at V and 8 bases at J, with 9 bases between. The CDR3 is 11 amino acids. The germline V gene has CDR1 SGHNT and CDR2 YYREEE (reference sequence). The CDR3 reads CASSAGITQYF. The CDR3 DNA reads as TGTGCCAGCAGCGCGGGTATAACCCAGTACTTC.

This clonotype has a handful of counts. This chain links TRBV6-1 with TRBJ2-7; TRBD1 might be the D (6 bases). CDR3 length equals 14 residues. The ends were cut back, 6 bases at V and 6 bases at J, with 18 bases in the middle. Germline V gene sequence: CDR1 MNHNS, CDR2 SASEGT. The CDR3 loop reads CASRDPGHPREQYV. The CDR3 DNA reads TGTGCCAGCAGAGATCCGGGACACCCTCGCGAGCAGTACGTC.

The chain employs TRBV7-2 and TRBJ2-1, with 7 bases that match TRBD1. In germline, CDR1 is SGHTA, CDR2 FQGNSA. The CDR3 loop spans 14 amino acids. V lost 1 base to trimming and J lost 9 bases; unmatched junction nucleotides: 6. The CDR3 loop reads CASSLVYRGAEQFF. The CDR3 DNA reads TGTGCCAGCAGCTTAGTTTACAGGGGAGCTGAGCAGTTCTTC. Complete variable domain (other parts from reference TRBV7-2 and TRBJ2-1): GAGVSQSPSNKVTEKGKDVELRCDPISGHTALYWYRQSLGQGLEFLIYFQGNSAPDKSGLPSDRFSAERTGGSVSTLTIQRTQQEDSAVYLCASSLVYRGAEQFFGPGTRLTVL.

In this sample, this clonotype turned up many times. The DNA is omitted, as the CDR3 cannot be located on it reliably, and the CDR3 follows TCRdb's listing. This chain links TRBV12-3 or TRBV12-4 with TRBJ2-1; TRBD1, the D gene given by the table, was not confirmed from the DNA. The CDR3 totals 13 residues, both ends included. Here the CDR3 reads CASILGGRGEQFF.

In its sample, this clonotype was seen a few times. J is TRBJ2-7 and V is TRBV27, with a possible D match to TRBD2 (5 bases). Trimming stripped 5 bases from V and 4 bases from J, with 15 bases between. The length of the CDR3 is 14 residues. Germline lookup yields CDR1 MNHEY and CDR2 SMNVEV (reference sequence). Written as DNA, the CDR3 is TGTGCCAGCAGTCACTCCACCCCGGGGTACGAGCAGTACTTC. It specifies CASSHSTPGYEQYF.

The chain couples TRBV12-3 or TRBV12-4 to TRBJ1-6; no clear D gene. Trimming pared 4 bases from V and 6 bases from J, leaving 19 bases between. The CDR3 is made up of 17 amino acids. CDR3 protein: CASSWLASFIGNSPLHF. Here the CDR3 DNA reads TGTGCCAGCAGTTGGTTGGCCTCGTTTATCGGTAATTCACCCCTCCACTTT.

This clonotype has just a few counts. V and J are TRBV6-5 and TRBJ2-7; weak D call: TRBD1 (6 bases). The CDR3 runs to 11 residues. V gave up 8 bases and J gave up 5 bases, with 10 bases separating them. Germline V gives CDR1 MNHEY, CDR2 SVGAGI. Here the CDR3 DNA reads TGTGCCAGCTGTAGGGGGAACGAGCAGTACTTC. Translation: CASCRGNEQYF.

Ten or more counts support this clonotype. The rearrangement links TRBV7-2 to TRBJ2-1; 9 bases match TRBD2. The CDR3 covers 12 residues. The germline V gene encodes CDR1 SGHTA and CDR2 FQGNSA. The trim removed 5 bases at V and 16 bases at J, leaving 9 bases unmatched. The DNA of the CDR3 is TGTGCCAGCAGCCCGACCGGGACTAGCTCATTCTTC. This codes for CASSPTGTSSFF. Full variable domain (missing parts from reference TRBV7-2 and TRBJ2-1): GAGVSQSPSNKVTEKGKDVELRCDPISGHTALYWYRQSLGQGLEFLIYFQGNSAPDKSGLPSDRFSAERTGGSVSTLTIQRTQQEDSAVYLCASSPTGTSSFFGPGTRLTVL.

The rearrangement uses TRBV7-2 and TRBJ1-2; TRBD1 matches at 12 bases. This CDR3 has 16 amino acids. The germline V gene has CDR1 SGHTA and CDR2 FQGNSA. V lost 5 bases, J lost 7 bases, and 11 bases stayed unmatched. The CDR3 nucleotides are TGTGCCAGCAGCAACGGGGACAGGGGGCGATTGGGTGGCTACACCTTC. Amino acids: CASSNGDRGRLGGYTF.

The sample holds a few counts of this clonotype. This CDR3 reads CASSYRTPNEQFF. The DNA for the CDR3 is TGTGCCAGCAGTTACCGGACTCCCAATGAGCAGTTCTTC. J is TRBJ2-1 and V is TRBV27; a weak D match, TRBD2 (5 bases). The CDR3 covers 13 residues. V was trimmed by 4 bases and J by 6 bases, leaving 10 bases between them. Per germline, CDR1 MNHEY and CDR2 SMNVEV (reference sequence).

This clonotype was recorded a few times. This chain connects TRBV28 to TRBJ2-2; D gene uncertain. Germline CDR1 is MDHEN and CDR2 is SYDVKM. V was trimmed by 1 base and J by 6 bases, leaving 3 bases between them. The length of the CDR3 is 12 residues. CDR3 DNA: TGTGCCAGCAGTTTATATTCCGGGGAGCTGTTTTTT. Residues: CASSLYSGELFF.

This clonotype occurred a few times. The chain employs TRBV28 and TRBJ2-6; tentatively, D is TRBD1 (6 bases). CDR1 is MDHEN and CDR2 is SYDVKM in the germline V gene. The CDR3 is 15 amino acids. With 8 bases removed from V and 0 bases from J, the gap between germline ends came to 11 bases. The CDR3 coding sequence is TGTGCCAGCCAACAGGGTAGCTCTGGGGCCAACGTCCTGACTTTC. Translation: CASQQGSSGANVLTF.

A few counts support this clonotype. The chain has TRBV29-1 and TRBJ2-1; 9 bases are shared with TRBD2. The CDR3 totals 14 residues. V shed 8 bases and J 0 bases; nucleotides not matched to a gene: 5. The germline V gene has CDR1 SQVTM and CDR2 ANQGSEA. The CDR3 DNA is TGCAGCCTGAGCGGGGGGAGCTCCTACAATGAGCAGTTCTTC. Translating it yields CSLSGGSSYNEQFF.

This clonotype was seen at least ten times. The genes are TRBV24-1 and TRBJ2-3, with TRBD2 identical over 12 bases. V lost 6 bases to trimming and J lost 4 bases; unmatched junction nucleotides: 4. The CDR3 spans 15 residues. CDR1 and CDR2 (germline): KGHDR, SFDVKD. The DNA of the CDR3 is TGTGCCACCAGTCCTGCTAGCGGGGGGGCAGATACGCAGTATTTT. Translation gives CATSPASGGADTQYF.

In this sample, this clonotype turned up many times. The chain joins TRBV11-2 to TRBJ1-1; TRBD1 matches 8 bases. Germline V gene lookup returns CDR1 SGHAT and CDR2 FQNNGV. V trimming: 1 base; J trimming: 1 base; junction bases outside the gene matches: 2. The CDR3 spans 15 residues. CDR3 region: CASSLAGTGNTEAFF. In DNA, the CDR3 is TGTGCCAGCAGCTTAGCCGGGACAGGGAACACTGAAGCTTTCTTT.

The rearrangement uses TRBV2 and TRBJ2-3; no clear D gene. Germline V CDR1 and CDR2: SNHLY, FYNNEI. The CDR3 is made up of 16 amino acids. The ends were cut back, 7 bases at V and 4 bases at J, with 21 bases in the middle. As DNA, the CDR3 is TGTGCCAGCATGAGTTGGAGAGGAGACTTACCAGATACGCAGTATTTT. Translated, it gives CASMSWRGDLPDTQYF.